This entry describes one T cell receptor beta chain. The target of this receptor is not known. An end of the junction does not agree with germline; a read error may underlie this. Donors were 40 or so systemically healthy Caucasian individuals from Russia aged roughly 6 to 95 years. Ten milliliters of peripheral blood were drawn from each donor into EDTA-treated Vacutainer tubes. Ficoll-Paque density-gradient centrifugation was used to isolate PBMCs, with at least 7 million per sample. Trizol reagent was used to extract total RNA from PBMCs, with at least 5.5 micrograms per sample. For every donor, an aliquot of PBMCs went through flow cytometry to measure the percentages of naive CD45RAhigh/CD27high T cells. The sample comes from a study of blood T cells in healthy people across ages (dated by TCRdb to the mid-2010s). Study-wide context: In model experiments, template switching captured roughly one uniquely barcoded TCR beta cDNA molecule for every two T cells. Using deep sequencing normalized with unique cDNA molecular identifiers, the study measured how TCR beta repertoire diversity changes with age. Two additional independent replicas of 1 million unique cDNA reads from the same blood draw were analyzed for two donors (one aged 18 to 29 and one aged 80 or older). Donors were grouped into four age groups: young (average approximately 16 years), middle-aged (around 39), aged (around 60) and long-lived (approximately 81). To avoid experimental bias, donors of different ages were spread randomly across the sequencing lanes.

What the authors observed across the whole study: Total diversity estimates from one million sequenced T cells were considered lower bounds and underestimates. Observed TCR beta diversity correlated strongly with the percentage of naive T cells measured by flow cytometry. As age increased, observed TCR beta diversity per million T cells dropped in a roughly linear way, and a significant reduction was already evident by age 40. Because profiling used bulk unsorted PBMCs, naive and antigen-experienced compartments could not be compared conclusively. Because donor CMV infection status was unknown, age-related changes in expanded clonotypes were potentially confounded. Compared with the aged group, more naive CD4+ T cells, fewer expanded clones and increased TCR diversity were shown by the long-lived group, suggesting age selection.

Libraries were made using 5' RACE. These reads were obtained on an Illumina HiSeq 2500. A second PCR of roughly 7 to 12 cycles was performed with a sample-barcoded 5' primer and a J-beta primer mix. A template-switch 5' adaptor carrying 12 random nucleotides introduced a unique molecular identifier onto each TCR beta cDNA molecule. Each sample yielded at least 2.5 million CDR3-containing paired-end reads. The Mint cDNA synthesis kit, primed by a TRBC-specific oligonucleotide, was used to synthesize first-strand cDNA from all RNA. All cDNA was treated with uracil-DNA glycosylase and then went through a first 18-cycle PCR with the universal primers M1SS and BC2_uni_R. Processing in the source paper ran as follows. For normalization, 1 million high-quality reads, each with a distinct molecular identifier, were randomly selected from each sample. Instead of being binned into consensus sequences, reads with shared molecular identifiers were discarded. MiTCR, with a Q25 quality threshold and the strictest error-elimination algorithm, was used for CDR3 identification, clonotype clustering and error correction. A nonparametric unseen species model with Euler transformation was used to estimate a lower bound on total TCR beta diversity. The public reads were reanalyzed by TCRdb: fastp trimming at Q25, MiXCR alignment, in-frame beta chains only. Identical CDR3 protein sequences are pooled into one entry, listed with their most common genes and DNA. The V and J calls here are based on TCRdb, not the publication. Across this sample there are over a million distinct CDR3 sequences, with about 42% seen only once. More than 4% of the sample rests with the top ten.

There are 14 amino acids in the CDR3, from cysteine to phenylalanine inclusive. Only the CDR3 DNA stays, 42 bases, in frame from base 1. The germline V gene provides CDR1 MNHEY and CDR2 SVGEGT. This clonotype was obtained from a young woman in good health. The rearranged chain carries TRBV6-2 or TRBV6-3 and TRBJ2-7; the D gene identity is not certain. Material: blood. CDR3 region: CTSREEPGTYEQYF. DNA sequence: TGTACCAGCAGAGAAGAGCCAGGCACCTACGAGCAGTACTTC.